This T cell receptor (beta chain) derives from a study of T cell clonotyping in hematopoietic cell transplantation. The wider study: Blood collection times were about day -28 and days 30, 100, 180 posttransplant.

The CDR3 totals 13 residues. Germline V gene lookup returns CDR1 SQVTM and CDR2 ANQGSEA. Trimming stripped 7 bases from V and 4 bases from J, with 16 bases between. Study-level points and caveats: After transplant, recipient diversity fell while pathologically expanded clonotypes grew through day 180. Graft donor and pretransplant recipient Inverse Simpson Index values predicted broader posttransplant TCR diversity. At the given depth, recipient repertoires were over 95% de novo clonotypes.

This table comes from immunoSEQ multiplex PCR, and its TCRdb copy is limited to in-frame clones, with some not included. Of 13,000 to 15,000 clones in the sample, less than 80% were seen once. This clone was observed a handful of times. The antigen is unknown. V is TRBV29-1 and J is TRBJ1-2; no firm D call. The receptor was isolated from a human donor who either received an allogeneic hematopoietic cell transplant for a myeloid malignancy or was a related donor (not recorded which). Some clones in this sample may be carry-over from other donors' samples. Sample: PBMCs. The CDR3 nucleotides read TGCAGCGGGGGAGAGGGAGGGTTCTATGGCTACACCTTC. Residues: CSGGEGGFYGYTF.